This T cell receptor (beta chain) emerged from a study of shared clonotypes between healthy human individuals. The assay used deep level. Libraries were prepared by immunoSEQ multiplex PCR; TCRdb keeps only in-frame clonotypes and omits some of them. The sample shows approximately 980,000 clones, 70% to 85% of them seen only once. The trim removed 1 base at V and 0 bases at J, leaving 3 bases unmatched. The CDR3 extends over 16 amino acids. Germline-derived CDR1 and CDR2 are SGHNT and YYREEE (reference sequence). Sequencing was carried out using memory CD4+ T cells sorted from blood. Subset: CD45RA-negative fraction. J is TRBJ2-4 and V is TRBV5-4, with 8 bases lining up with TRBD1. The receptor was isolated from a man between 18 and 29 years old in good health. The CDR3 DNA follows: TGTGCCAGCAGCTTGCAGGGGGCGGGAGCCAAAAACATTCAGTACTTC. Its translation: CASSLQGAGAKNIQYF. The complete variable domain, with remaining parts taken from reference TRBV5-4 and TRBJ2-4, reads ETGVTQSPTHLIKTRGQQVTLRCSSQSGHNTVSWYQQALGQGPQFIFQYYREEENGRGNFPPRFSGLQFPNYSSELNVNALELDDSALYLCASSLQGAGAKNIQYFGAGTRLSVL.